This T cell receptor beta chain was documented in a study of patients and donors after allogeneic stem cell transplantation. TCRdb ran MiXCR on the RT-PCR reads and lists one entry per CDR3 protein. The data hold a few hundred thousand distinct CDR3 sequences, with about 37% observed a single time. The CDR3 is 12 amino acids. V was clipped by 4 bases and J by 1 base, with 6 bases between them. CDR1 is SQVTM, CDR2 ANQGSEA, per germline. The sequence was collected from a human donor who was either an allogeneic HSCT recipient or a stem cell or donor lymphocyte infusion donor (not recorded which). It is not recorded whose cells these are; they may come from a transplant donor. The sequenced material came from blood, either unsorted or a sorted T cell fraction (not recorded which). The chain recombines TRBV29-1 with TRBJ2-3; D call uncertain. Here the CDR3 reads CSVADGTDTQYF. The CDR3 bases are TGCAGCGTTGCTGACGGCACAGATACGCAGTATTTT.